A selection of T cell receptor beta chains follows, all from one sample in a study of blood T cells in healthy people across ages. One entry per CDR3 protein results from TCRdb running MiXCR on the 5' RACE reads. The sample carries 750,000 to 950,000 distinct CDR3 sequences, roughly 50% recorded once. The specimen was blood. The receptors derive from a man aged 80 or over in good health. Both conserved end residues are part of each CDR3. Fields, in order: D gene, V gene, J gene, clone size, CDR3 protein, CDR3 DNA. D genes are given only for firm matches. The size of a clone is reported for some rows only, either as once, few or many, or as a class for expanded clones.

TRBD2	TRBV6-5	TRBJ2-7	once	CASSYRASGRGGSYEQYF	TGTGCCAGCAGTTACCGAGCTAGCGGGAGAGGTGGTTCCTACGAGCAGTACTTC
.	TRBV29-1	TRBJ2-7	.	CSGGPGLPTYEQYF	TGCAGCGGCGGCCCGGGACTCCCTACCTACGAGCAGTACTTC
.	TRBV20-1	TRBJ1-2	few	CSAREWEANYGYTF	TGCAGTGCTAGAGAGTGGGAAGCCAACTATGGCTACACCTTC
.	TRBV7-2	TRBJ1-2	.	CASSQGKGYGYTF	TGTGCCAGCAGCCAAGGCAAGGGCTATGGCTACACCTTC
.	TRBV3-1	TRBJ2-2	.	CASSLAGGGGTGELFF	TGTGCCAGCAGCTTAGCAGGCGGAGGGGGGACCGGGGAGCTGTTTTTT
.	TRBV28	TRBJ2-5	.	CASSFPGQQETQYF	TGTGCCAGCAGTTTCCCGGGCCAGCAAGAGACCCAGTACTTC
.	TRBV5-1	TRBJ2-7	.	CASRTDTSPSYEQYF	TGCGCCAGCAGGACAGACACCAGCCCCTCCTACGAGCAGTACTTC
.	TRBV6-6	TRBJ1-5	.	CASSLDNSNQPQHF	TGTGCCAGCAGCCTGGACAACAGCAATCAGCCCCAGCATTTT
.	TRBV7-8	TRBJ2-7	once	CAISLAVPYEQYF	TGTGCCATCAGCTTAGCGGTCCCCTACGAGCAGTACTTC
TRBD2	TRBV12-3/TRBV12-4	TRBJ2-3	.	CASRSGTSGSRVGTQYF	TGTGCCAGCAGGTCCGGGACTAGCGGGAGTCGGGTGGGTACGCAGTATTTT
.	TRBV20-1	TRBJ2-5	.	CSAGTGTSQETQYF	TGCAGTGCTGGGACCGGGACAAGCCAAGAGACCCAGTACTTC
TRBD1	TRBV27	TRBJ1-4	once	CASSFGGQGNEKLFF	TGTGCCAGCAGTTTCGGGGGACAGGGGAATGAAAAACTGTTTTTT
TRBD2	TRBV6-5	TRBJ2-7	.	CASSRGLAGFRDEQYF	TGTGCCAGCAGTCGGGGACTAGCGGGATTTCGCGACGAGCAGTACTTC
.	TRBV7-9	TRBJ1-6	.	CASSSTVVGSPLHF	TGTGCCAGCAGTTCGACCGTCGTGGGTTCACCCCTCCACTTT
.	TRBV12-3/TRBV12-4	TRBJ1-5	.	CASSPQGSGPQHF	TGTGCCAGCAGTCCGCAGGGTTCTGGGCCCCAGCATTTT
TRBD1	TRBV6-5	TRBJ1-2	.	CASSYNRGVNYGYTF	TGTGCCAGCAGTTACAACAGGGGCGTTAACTATGGCTACACCTTC
.	TRBV5-1	TRBJ2-5	.	CASSPSWLEEQYF	TGCGCCAGCAGTCCTAGTTGGTTGGAAGAGCAGTACTTC
TRBD1	TRBV7-2	TRBJ2-7	few	CASSYPRTGGGEQYF	TGTGCCAGCAGCTACCCTCGGACAGGGGGCGGAGAGCAGTACTTC
TRBD1	TRBV4-1	TRBJ1-2	once	CASSQTGTGVGYTF	TGCGCCAGCAGCCAGACTGGGACAGGGGTAGGCTACACCTTC
.	TRBV29-1	TRBJ2-1	.	CSVFRDGMYNEKFF	TGCAGCGTTTTTCGGGATGGAATGTACAATGAGAAGTTCTTC
TRBD2	TRBV3-1	TRBJ2-3	.	CASSQDTSGTDTQYF	TGTGCCAGCAGCCAAGATACTAGCGGGACAGATACGCAGTATTTT
.	TRBV20-1	TRBJ2-1	.	CSARDPGHSSYNEQFF	TGCAGTGCTAGAGATCCGGGACACTCCTCCTACAATGAGCAGTTCTTC
.	TRBV12-3/TRBV12-4	TRBJ1-5	.	CASSYQGGGNQPQHF	TGTGCCAGCAGTTACCAGGGTGGGGGCAATCAGCCCCAGCATTTT
TRBD2	TRBV5-1	TRBJ2-1	.	CASSLAVGSGRWDEQFF	TGCGCCAGCAGCTTGGCCGTAGGTAGCGGGAGATGGGATGAGCAGTTCTTC
TRBD2	TRBV3-1	TRBJ2-3	.	CASSQDLWLAGRHRYAYF	TGTGCCAGCAGCCAAGACTTATGGCTAGCGGGGAGACACAGATACGCGTATTTT
.	TRBV15	TRBJ2-7	.	CATSRDSGSAYSYEQYF	TGTGCCACCAGCAGAGATTCGGGATCCGCGTACTCCTACGAGCAGTACTTC
TRBD2	TRBV10-3	TRBJ2-3	.	CAISGEPLAGIAADTQYF	TGTGCCATCAGTGGGGAACCACTAGCGGGAATAGCGGCAGATACGCAGTATTTT
.	TRBV15	TRBJ2-7	few	CATSRDYTDSYEQYF	TGTGCCACCAGCAGAGATTACACGGACTCCTACGAGCAGTACTTC
TRBD2	TRBV29-1	TRBJ2-7	.	CSGTSGSGSYEQYF	TGCAGCGGCACTAGCGGGAGCGGGTCCTACGAGCAGTACTTC
TRBD2	TRBV3-1	TRBJ2-5	.	CASSQAIGGGSLRWETQYF	TGTGCCAGCAGCCAAGCCATCGGCGGCGGGAGCCTAAGGTGGGAGACCCAGTACTTC
.	TRBV5-4	TRBJ2-5	.	CASRNVSGETQYF	TGTGCCAGCAGGAACGTGTCCGGGGAGACCCAGTACTTC
.	TRBV12-3/TRBV12-4	TRBJ2-3	.	CVTSDTHRYAYF	TGTGTCACCTCGGACACGCACAGATACGCGTATTTT
TRBD1	TRBV2	TRBJ2-3	few	CASSGRQGGDRYAYF	TGTGCCAGCAGTGGACGACAGGGCGGAGACAGATACGCGTATTTT
TRBD2	TRBV29-1	TRBJ2-5	.	CSVRTSGGTQYF	TGCAGCGTCCGGACTAGCGGGGGGACCCAGTACTTC
.	TRBV6-2/TRBV6-3	TRBJ2-7	few	CASSYRTGLVTYEQYF	TGTGCCAGCAGTTACAGGACGGGTCTCGTCACCTACGAGCAGTACTTC
TRBD1	TRBV4-1	TRBJ2-5	.	CASSQVGTGQETQYF	TGCGCCAGCAGCCAAGTTGGGACAGGGCAAGAGACCCAGTACTTC
TRBD1	TRBV29-1	TRBJ2-1	.	CSVEAGQGLFNEQFF	TGCAGCGTTGAAGCGGGACAGGGTCTCTTCAATGAGCAGTTCTTC
.	TRBV12-3/TRBV12-4	TRBJ2-5	once	CASSFGIPPETQYF	TGTGCCAGCAGTTTTGGGATTCCCCCAGAGACCCAGTACTTC
TRBD1	TRBV3-1	TRBJ1-5	few	CASSQGTGKSNQPQHF	TGTGCCAGCAGCCAAGGGACAGGGAAAAGCAATCAGCCCCAGCATTTT
.	TRBV6-5	TRBJ1-6	.	CASSYSTVDALHF	TGTGCCAGCAGTTACTCAACGGTAGATGCCCTCCACTTT
TRBD2	TRBV20-1	TRBJ2-5	.	CSAKREGLWTQYF	TGCAGTGCTAAGCGGGAGGGCCTTTGGACCCAGTACTTC
.	TRBV7-7	TRBJ2-5	.	CASSRPGRETQYF	TGTGCTAGCAGCCGTCCAGGGAGGGAGACCCAGTACTTC
TRBD2	TRBV4-2	TRBJ2-7	.	CTSSYGRNSYEQYF	TGTACCAGCAGCTACGGGAGGAACTCCTACGAGCAGTACTTC
TRBD2	TRBV20-1	TRBJ2-1	.	CSAFLETSGRANEQFF	TGCAGTGCCTTCCTAGAGACTAGCGGGAGGGCCAATGAGCAGTTCTTC
.	TRBV5-1	TRBJ1-4	.	CASSLALGPNHLTNEKLFF	TGCGCCAGCAGCTTGGCCCTGGGACCGAATCACCTGACGAATGAAAAACTGTTTTTT
.	TRBV11-3	TRBJ2-3	.	CASSLERHTDTQYF	TGTGCCAGCAGCTTAGAAAGACACACAGATACGCAGTATTTT
.	TRBV20-1	TRBJ2-6	.	CSAYKTSGANVLTF	TGCAGTGCGTACAAGACCTCTGGGGCCAACGTCCTGACTTTC
.	TRBV20-1	TRBJ1-1	.	CSAKRNRDTEAFF	TGCAGTGCGAAGCGGAATAGAGACACTGAAGCTTTCTTT
TRBD2	TRBV20-1	TRBJ2-5	.	CSAGRLAGVGEQYF	TGCAGTGCTGGAAGACTAGCGGGAGTGGGGGAGCAGTACTTC
.	TRBV6-2/TRBV6-3	TRBJ2-1	few	CASSDRGLRSYNEQFF	TGTGCCAGCAGCGACAGAGGACTACGCTCCTACAATGAGCAGTTCTTC
.	TRBV9	TRBJ2-3	.	CAGTRGSTDTQYF	TGTGCCGGCACCAGGGGTAGCACAGATACGCAGTATTTT
.	TRBV14	TRBJ2-7	.	CASSQDVSWEQYF	TGTGCCAGCAGCCAAGACGTTTCATGGGAGCAGTACTTC
TRBD2	TRBV24-1	TRBJ2-1	few	CATSDLNSGGQAEQFF	TGTGCCACCAGTGATTTAAATTCGGGGGGGCAAGCGGAGCAGTTCTTC
TRBD1	TRBV20-1	TRBJ2-3	few	CSAPTTGGSTDTQYF	TGCAGTGCGCCTACCACAGGGGGCAGCACAGATACGCAGTATTTT